Described below is a single TCR beta chain sequence and its context. Germline V gene sequence: CDR1 SGHRS, CDR2 YFSETQ. Trimming left V 0 bases short and J 7 bases short, with 10 bases between. The CDR3 has 13 amino acids. The table came from immunoSEQ multiplex PCR; TCRdb's copy has only in-frame clones and leaves some out. The sample records roughly 500,000 clones, 89% being singletons. This entry is derived from a study of Ad26.COV2.S vaccination and SARS-CoV-2 variants. The treatment: some 20 received Ad26.COV2.S at low or high dose, single or two shots; a few received placebo; per-sample allocation not given. Collection of samples fell on day 63 after the first vaccine or placebo injection.

The chain has TRBV5-1 and TRBJ1-1; D uncertain. The receptor was isolated from a person between 18 and 65 years old who received the Ad26.COV2.S COVID-19 vaccine or a placebo. The starting material was peripheral blood, obtained in a trial of Ad26.COV2.S vaccine versus placebo. The CDR3 spells CASSLGAANEAFF. The CDR3 DNA is TGCGCCAGCAGCTTGGGGGCAGCGAATGAAGCTTTCTTT.